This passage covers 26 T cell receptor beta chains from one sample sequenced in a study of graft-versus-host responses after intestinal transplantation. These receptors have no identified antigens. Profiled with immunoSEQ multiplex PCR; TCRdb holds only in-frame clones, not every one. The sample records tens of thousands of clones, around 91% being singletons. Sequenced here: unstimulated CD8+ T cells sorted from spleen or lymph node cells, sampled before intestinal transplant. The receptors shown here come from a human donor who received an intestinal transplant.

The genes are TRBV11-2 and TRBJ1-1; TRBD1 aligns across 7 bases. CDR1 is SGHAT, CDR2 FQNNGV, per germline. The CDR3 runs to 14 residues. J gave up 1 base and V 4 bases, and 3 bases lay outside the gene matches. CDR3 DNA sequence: TGTGCCAGCAGCTCACGGACAGGGAACACTGAAGCTTTCTTT. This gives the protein CASSSRTGNTEAFF.

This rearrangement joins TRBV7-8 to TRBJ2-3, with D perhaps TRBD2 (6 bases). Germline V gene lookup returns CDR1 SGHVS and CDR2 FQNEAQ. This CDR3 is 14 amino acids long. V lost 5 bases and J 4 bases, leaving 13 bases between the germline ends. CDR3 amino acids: CASSPRGTADTQYF. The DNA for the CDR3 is TGTGCCAGCAGCCCACGGGGGACTGCAGATACGCAGTATTTT.

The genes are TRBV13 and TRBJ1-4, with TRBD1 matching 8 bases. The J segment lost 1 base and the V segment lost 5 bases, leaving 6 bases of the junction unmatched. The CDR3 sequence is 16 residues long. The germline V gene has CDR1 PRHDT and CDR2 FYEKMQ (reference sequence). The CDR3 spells CASSHGTGGTNEKLFF. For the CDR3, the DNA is TGTGCCAGCAGCCACGGGACAGGTGGAACTAATGAAAAACTGTTTTTT.

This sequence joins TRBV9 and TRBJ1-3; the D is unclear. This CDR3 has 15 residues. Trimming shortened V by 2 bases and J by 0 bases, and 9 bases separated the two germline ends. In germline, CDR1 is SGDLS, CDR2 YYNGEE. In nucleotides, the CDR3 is TGTGCCAGCAGCGTTGACACGAGCTCTGGAAACACCATATATTTT. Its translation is CASSVDTSSGNTIYF. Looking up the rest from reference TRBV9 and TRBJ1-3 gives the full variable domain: DSGVTQTPKHLITATGQRVTLRCSPRSGDLSVYWYQQSLDQGLQFLIQYYNGEERAKGNILERFSAQQFPDLHSELNLSSLELGDSALYFCASSVDTSSGNTIYFGEGSWLTVV.

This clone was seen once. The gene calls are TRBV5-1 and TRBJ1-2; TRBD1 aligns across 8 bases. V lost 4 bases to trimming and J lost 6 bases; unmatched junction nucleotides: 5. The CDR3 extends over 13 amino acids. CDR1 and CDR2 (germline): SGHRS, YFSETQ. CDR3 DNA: TGCGCCAGCAGCCCTACAGGGGGGGATGGCTACACCTTC. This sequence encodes CASSPTGGDGYTF.

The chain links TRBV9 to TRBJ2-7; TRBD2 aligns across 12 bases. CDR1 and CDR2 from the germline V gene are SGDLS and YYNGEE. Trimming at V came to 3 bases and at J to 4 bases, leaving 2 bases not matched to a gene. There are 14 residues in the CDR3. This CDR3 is CASSASGGDYEQYF. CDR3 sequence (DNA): TGTGCCAGCAGCGCTAGCGGGGGGGATTACGAGCAGTACTTC.

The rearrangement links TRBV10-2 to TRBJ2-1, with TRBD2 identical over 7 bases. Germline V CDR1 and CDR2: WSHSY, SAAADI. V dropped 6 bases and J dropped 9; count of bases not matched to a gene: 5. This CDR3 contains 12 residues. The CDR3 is CASRGGEGEQFF. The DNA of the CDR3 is TGCGCCAGCAGGGGGGGGGAAGGTGAGCAGTTCTTC.

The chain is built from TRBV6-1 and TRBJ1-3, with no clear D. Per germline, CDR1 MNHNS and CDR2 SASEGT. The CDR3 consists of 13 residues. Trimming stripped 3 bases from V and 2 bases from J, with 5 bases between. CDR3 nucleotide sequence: TGTGCCAGCAGTGAGGGCCCTGGAAACACCATATATTTT. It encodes CASSEGPGNTIYF.

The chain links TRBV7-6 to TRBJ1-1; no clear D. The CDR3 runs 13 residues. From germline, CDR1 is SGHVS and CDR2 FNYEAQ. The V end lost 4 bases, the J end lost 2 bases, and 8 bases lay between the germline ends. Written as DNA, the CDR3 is TGTGCCAGCAGCTCGCACCTAAACACTGAAGCTTTCTTT. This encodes CASSSHLNTEAFF. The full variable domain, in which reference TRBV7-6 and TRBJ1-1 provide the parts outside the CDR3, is GAGVSQSPRYKVTKRGQDVALRCDPISGHVSLYWYRQALGQGPEFLTYFNYEAQQDKSGLPNDRFSAERPEGSISTLTIQRTEQRDSAMYRCASSSHLNTEAFFGQGTRLTVV.

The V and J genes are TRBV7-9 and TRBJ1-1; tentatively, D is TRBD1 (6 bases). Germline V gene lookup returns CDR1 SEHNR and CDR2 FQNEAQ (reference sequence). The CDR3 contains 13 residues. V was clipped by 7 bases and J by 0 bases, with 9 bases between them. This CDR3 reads CASTRTVNTEAFF. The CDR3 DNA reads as TGTGCCAGCACCAGGACAGTGAACACTGAAGCTTTCTTT. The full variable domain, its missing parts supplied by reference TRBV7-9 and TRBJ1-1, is DTGVSQNPRHKITKRGQNVTFRCDPISEHNRLYWYRQTLGQGPEFLTYFQNEAQLEKSRLLSDRFSAERPKGSFSTLEIQRTEQGDSAMYLCASTRTVNTEAFFGQGTRLTVV.

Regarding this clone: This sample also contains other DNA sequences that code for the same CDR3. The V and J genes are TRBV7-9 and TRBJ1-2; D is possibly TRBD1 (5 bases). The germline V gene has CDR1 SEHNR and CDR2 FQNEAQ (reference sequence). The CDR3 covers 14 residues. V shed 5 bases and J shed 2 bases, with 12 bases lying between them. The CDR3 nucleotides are TGTGCCAGCAGCAGCGGGACTTTCAACTATGGCTACACCTTC. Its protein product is CASSSGTFNYGYTF.

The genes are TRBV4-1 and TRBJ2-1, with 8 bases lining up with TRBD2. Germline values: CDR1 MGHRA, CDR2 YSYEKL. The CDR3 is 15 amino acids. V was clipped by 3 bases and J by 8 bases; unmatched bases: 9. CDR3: CASSQPGGAMDEQFF. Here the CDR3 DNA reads TGCGCCAGCAGCCAGCCCGGGGGGGCGATGGATGAGCAGTTCTTC.

The chain's CDR3 is CASSLEVAGDPTDTQYF. The CDR3 DNA follows: TGTGCCAGCAGCTTAGAGGTAGCGGGGGATCCCACAGATACGCAGTATTTT. The V call is TRBV7-2, the J call TRBJ2-3, with TRBD2 matching 9 bases. V lost 1 base to trimming and J lost 2 bases; unmatched junction nucleotides: 7. Germline V CDR1 and CDR2: SGHTA, FQGNSA. CDR3 size: 17 residues. Looking up the rest from reference TRBV7-2 and TRBJ2-3 gives the full variable domain: GAGVSQSPSNKVTEKGKDVELRCDPISGHTALYWYRQSLGQGLEFLIYFQGNSAPDKSGLPSDRFSAERTGGSVSTLTIQRTQQEDSAVYLCASSLEVAGDPTDTQYFGPGTRLTVL.

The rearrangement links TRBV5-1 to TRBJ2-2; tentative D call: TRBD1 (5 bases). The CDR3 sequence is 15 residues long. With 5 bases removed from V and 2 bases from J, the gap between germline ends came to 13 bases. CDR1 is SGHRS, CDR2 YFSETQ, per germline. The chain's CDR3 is CASRVRTINTGELFF. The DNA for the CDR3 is TGCGCCAGCAGGGTGAGGACAATCAACACCGGGGAGCTGTTTTTT.

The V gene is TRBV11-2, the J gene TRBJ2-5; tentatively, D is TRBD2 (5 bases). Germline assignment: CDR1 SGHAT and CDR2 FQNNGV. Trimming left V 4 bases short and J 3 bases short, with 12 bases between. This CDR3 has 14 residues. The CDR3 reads CASSSLGREETQYF. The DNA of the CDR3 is TGTGCCAGCAGCTCCCTTGGGCGGGAAGAGACCCAGTACTTC.

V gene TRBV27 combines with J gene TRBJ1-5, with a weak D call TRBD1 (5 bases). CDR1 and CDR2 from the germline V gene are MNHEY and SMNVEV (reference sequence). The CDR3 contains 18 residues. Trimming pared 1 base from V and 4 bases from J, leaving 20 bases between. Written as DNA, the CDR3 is TGTGCCAGCAGTTTATTGGATACTGGGGGAGGTCGGAATCAGCCCCAGCATTTT. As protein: CASSLLDTGGGRNQPQHF.

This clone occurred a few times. The chain's CDR3 is CASSERGAGAFGSPLHF. CDR3 nucleotides: TGTGCCAGCAGTGAAAGGGGTGCAGGGGCTTTTGGTTCACCCCTCCACTTT. The rearrangement joins TRBV6-1 to TRBJ1-6; D possibly corresponds to TRBD1 (6 bases). V gave up 2 bases and J gave up 9 bases, with 20 bases separating them. Per germline, CDR1 MNHNS and CDR2 SASEGT. CDR3 size: 17 residues.

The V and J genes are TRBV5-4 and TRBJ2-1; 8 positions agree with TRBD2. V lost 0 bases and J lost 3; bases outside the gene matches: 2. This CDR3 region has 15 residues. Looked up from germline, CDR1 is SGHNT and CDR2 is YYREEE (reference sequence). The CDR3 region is CASSLDAGGYNEQFF. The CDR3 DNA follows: TGTGCCAGCAGCTTGGATGCGGGGGGCTACAATGAGCAGTTCTTC.

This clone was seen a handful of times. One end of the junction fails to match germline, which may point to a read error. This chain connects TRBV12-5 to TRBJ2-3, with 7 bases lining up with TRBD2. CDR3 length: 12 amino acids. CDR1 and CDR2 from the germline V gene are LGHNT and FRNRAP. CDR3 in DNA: TGCGCGGGGGTGACGAGCACAGATACGCAGTATTTT. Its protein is CAGVTSTDTQYF.

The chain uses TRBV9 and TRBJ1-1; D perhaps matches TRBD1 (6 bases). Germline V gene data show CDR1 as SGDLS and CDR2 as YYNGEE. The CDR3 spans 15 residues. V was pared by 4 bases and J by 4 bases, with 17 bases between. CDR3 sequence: CASSKGRGGGTEAFF. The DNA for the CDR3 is TGTGCCAGCAGCAAAGGGCGGGGGGGCGGCACTGAAGCTTTCTTT.

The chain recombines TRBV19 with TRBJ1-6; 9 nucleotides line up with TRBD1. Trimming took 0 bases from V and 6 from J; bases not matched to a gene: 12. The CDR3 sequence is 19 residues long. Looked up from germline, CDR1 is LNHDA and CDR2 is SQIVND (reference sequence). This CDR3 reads CASSIDLRTGAIFNSPLHF. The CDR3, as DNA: TGTGCCAGTAGTATAGACCTGAGGACAGGGGCCATCTTTAATTCACCCCTCCACTTT.

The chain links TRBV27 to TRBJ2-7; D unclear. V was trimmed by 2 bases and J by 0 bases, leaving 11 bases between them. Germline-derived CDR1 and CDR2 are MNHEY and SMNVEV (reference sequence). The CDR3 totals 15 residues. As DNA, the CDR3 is TGTGCCAGCAGTTTAGTAGCCTCCAGCTCCTACGAGCAGTACTTC. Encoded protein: CASSLVASSSYEQYF.

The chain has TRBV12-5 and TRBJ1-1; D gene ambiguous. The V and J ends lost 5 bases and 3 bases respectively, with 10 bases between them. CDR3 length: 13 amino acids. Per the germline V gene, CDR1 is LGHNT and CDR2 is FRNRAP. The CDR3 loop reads CASGPSVYTEAFF. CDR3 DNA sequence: TGTGCTAGTGGTCCGTCGGTGTACACTGAAGCTTTCTTT.

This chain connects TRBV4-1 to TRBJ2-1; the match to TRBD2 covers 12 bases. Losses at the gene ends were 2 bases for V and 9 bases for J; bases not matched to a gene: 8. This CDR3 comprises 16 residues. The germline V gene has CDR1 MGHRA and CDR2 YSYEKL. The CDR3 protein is CASSQTSSGGAGEQFF. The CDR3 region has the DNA TGCGCCAGCAGCCAAACCTCTAGCGGGGGGGCTGGTGAGCAGTTCTTC.

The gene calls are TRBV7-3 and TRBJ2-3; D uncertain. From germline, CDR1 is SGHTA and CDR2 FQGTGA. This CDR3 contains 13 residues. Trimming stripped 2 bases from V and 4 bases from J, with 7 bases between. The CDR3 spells CASSLLESDTQYF. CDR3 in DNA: TGTGCCAGCAGCTTACTCGAGTCAGATACGCAGTATTTT.

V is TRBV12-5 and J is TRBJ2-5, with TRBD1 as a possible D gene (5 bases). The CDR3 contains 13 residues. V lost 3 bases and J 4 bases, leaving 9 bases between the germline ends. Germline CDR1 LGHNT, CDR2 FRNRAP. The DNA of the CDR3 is TGTGCTAGTGGTTTTTCCAGGGCAGAGACCCAGTACTTC. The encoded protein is CASGFSRAETQYF. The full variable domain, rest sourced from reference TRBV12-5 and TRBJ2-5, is DARVTQTPRHKVTEMGQEVTMRCQPILGHNTVFWYRQTMMQGLELLAYFRNRAPLDDSGMPKDRFSAEMPDATLATLKIQPSEPRDSAVYFCASGFSRAETQYFGPGTRLLVL.